This is a list of T cell receptor beta chains from one sample in a study of shared clonotypes between healthy human individuals. Only in-frame clones appear in the TCRdb table, and some are missing; sequencing was by immunoSEQ multiplex PCR. Among about 2 million clones listed, over 85% were seen once. Sequencing input: naive CD8+ T cells sorted from blood. These TCRs come from a man aged 18 to 30 in good health. Both conserved end residues are part of each CDR3. The D gene is left open where the match is weak. Only part of the rows carry a size: once, few, many, or a class if the clone is expanded.

DNA,CDR3,V,J,D,size
TGCGCCAGCAGCTTGGAGGTGGGCTACGAGCAGTACTTC,CASSLEVGYEQYF,TRBV5-1,TRBJ2-7,.,.
TGTGCCAGCTCACGGACAGGGTCTGCAGATACGCAGTATTTT,CASSRTGSADTQYF,TRBV18,TRBJ2-3,TRBD1,.
TGTGCCTGGAGTCCAGACGACAGGGGTGGCTACACCTTC,CAWSPDDRGGYTF,TRBV30,TRBJ1-2,TRBD1,once
TGTGCCACCAGCACCCGGCGGGGAGTTCGGTACGAGACCCAGTACTTC,CATSTRRGVRYETQYF,TRBV15,TRBJ2-5,.,.
TGTGCCAGCCGGGACAGGGGGCCAGGCACAGATACGCAGTATTTT,CASRDRGPGTDTQYF,TRBV27,TRBJ2-3,TRBD1,.
TGTGCCAGCAGTCCCCAACAGGTAGCGAACACCGGGGAGCTGTTTTTT,CASSPQQVANTGELFF,TRBV27,TRBJ2-2,.,.
TGTGCCAGCAGCTTAGGCCGGACCAGAGATGAGCAGTTCTTC,CASSLGRTRDEQFF,TRBV13,TRBJ2-1,.,.
TGTGCCAGCAGCTACACTTTGGCTGAAGCTTTCTTT,CASSYTLAEAFF,TRBV5-5,TRBJ1-1,.,.
TGTGCCAGCAGCCGGGACGGCGGCTCTGGAAACACCATATATTTT,CASSRDGGSGNTIYF,TRBV7-2,TRBJ1-3,.,.
TGTGCCAGCAGCGCCGGACAGTCTGGCCCTTACGAGCAGTACTTC,CASSAGQSGPYEQYF,TRBV9,TRBJ2-7,.,.
TGTGCCAGCAGCGTAGCTGCTAGCGGGAGTGGCTACGAGCAGTACTTC,CASSVAASGSGYEQYF,TRBV9,TRBJ2-7,TRBD2,.
TGTGCCAGCAGCATCGGGACAGGTCCCAACATGAACACTGAAGCTTTCTTT,CASSIGTGPNMNTEAFF,TRBV13,TRBJ1-1,TRBD1,.
TGTGCCAGCAGTGACAGGGTGTACTACGAGCAGTACTTC,CASSDRVYYEQYF,TRBV6-4,TRBJ2-7,.,.
TGTGCCAGCAGCGGGGGATTGACAGGTTCCTACGAGCAGTACTTC,CASSGGLTGSYEQYF,TRBV7-2,TRBJ2-7,.,.
TGTGCCAGCAGCTTAGTCTCAGGGGACTACTATGGCTACACCTTC,CASSLVSGDYYGYTF,TRBV7-8,TRBJ1-2,.,.
TGTGCCAGCAGCTCACCGGGACAGGGGTCTGGGTCGGATGGCTACACCTTC,CASSSPGQGSGSDGYTF,TRBV5-7,TRBJ1-2,TRBD1,.
TGTGCCAGTAGTAAGGACAGGGAGGGACTAGCGTCACGGGAGCAGTACTTC,CASSKDREGLASREQYF,TRBV19,TRBJ2-7,TRBD2,.
TGTGCCAGCAGCGGAGAGTACTCCTCCTACGAGCAGTACTTC,CASSGEYSSYEQYF,TRBV9,TRBJ2-7,.,.
TGCGCCAGCCGAGAGACTAGCGACAATGAGCAGTTCTTC,CASRETSDNEQFF,TRBV5-1,TRBJ2-1,TRBD2,.
TGTGCCAGCACCAGGTGGAGAGGGGGCAACGGTGAAAAACTGTTTTTT,CASTRWRGGNGEKLFF,TRBV28,TRBJ1-4,TRBD1,.
TGTGCCAGCAGCCCCATGTTTAGCAATCAGCCCCAGCATTTT,CASSPMFSNQPQHF,TRBV6-5,TRBJ1-5,.,.
TGTGCCAGCAGCGGACAGCTGAACACTGAAGCTTTCTTT,CASSGQLNTEAFF,TRBV7-2,TRBJ1-1,.,.
TGTGCCAGCAGTTTGCCCAGGTCAGGAAACACCATATATTTT,CASSLPRSGNTIYF,TRBV28,TRBJ1-3,.,once
TGTGCCAGCAGCCCAGACTACGAGCAGTACTTC,CASSPDYEQYF,TRBV7-2,TRBJ2-7,.,.
TGTGCCAGCAGCGCGGGGGAGGGTACGCAGTATTTT,CASSAGEGTQYF,TRBV9,TRBJ2-3,TRBD2,once
TGCGCCAGTACCGGGGGGGAGAGCTCCTACAATGAGCAGTTCTTC,CASTGGESSYNEQFF,TRBV4-1,TRBJ2-1,TRBD2,.
TGTGCCAGCAGTTATGGGGGGGACTATGGCTACACCTTC,CASSYGGDYGYTF,TRBV6-5,TRBJ1-2,.,.
TGTGCCAGCAGCTCAGTCACAGGGGTCAGCTCCTACGAGCAGTACTTC,CASSSVTGVSSYEQYF,TRBV7-9,TRBJ2-7,TRBD1,.
TGTGCCAGCAGTCCCACCACAGACTCCCCGAGATTCTTC,CASSPTTDSPRFF,TRBV27,TRBJ2-7,.,.
TGTGCCAGCAGCTTCGAGACAACTGAAGCTTTCTTT,CASSFETTEAFF,TRBV7-9,TRBJ1-1,.,.
TGTGCCAGCAGCGTAGTCGGGGGGGCAGGAGATACGCAGTATTTT,CASSVVGGAGDTQYF,TRBV9,TRBJ2-3,TRBD2,.
TGTGCCAGCAGCCCACACAGGGGAATCACTGAAGCTTTCTTT,CASSPHRGITEAFF,TRBV11-2,TRBJ1-1,TRBD1,.
TGTGCCAGCAGCCCGAAACAGGGGGACCCTCAGAGCGAGCAGTACTTC,CASSPKQGDPQSEQYF,TRBV5-5,TRBJ2-7,TRBD1,.